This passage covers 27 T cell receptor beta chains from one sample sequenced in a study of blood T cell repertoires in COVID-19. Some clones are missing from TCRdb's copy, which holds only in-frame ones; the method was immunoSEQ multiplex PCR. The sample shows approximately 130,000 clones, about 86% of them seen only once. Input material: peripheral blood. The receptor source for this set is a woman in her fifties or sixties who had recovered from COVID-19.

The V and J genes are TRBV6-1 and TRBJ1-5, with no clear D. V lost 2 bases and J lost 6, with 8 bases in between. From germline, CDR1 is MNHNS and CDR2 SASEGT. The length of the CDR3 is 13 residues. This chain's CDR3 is CASSELDSQPQHF. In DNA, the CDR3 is TGTGCCAGCAGTGAACTAGATAGTCAGCCCCAGCATTTT.

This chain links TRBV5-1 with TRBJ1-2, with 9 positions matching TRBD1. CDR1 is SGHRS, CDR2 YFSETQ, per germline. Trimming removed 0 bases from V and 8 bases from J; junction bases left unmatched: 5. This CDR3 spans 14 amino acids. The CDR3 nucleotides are TGCGCCAGCAGCTTGGGACAGGGGGAGGAAGGCTACACCTTC. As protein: CASSLGQGEEGYTF.

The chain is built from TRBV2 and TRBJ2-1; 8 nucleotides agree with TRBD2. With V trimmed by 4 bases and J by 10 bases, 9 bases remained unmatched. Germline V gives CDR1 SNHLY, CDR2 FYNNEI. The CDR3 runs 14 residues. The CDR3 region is CASSVTGGPAEQFF. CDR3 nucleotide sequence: TGTGCCAGCAGTGTAACGGGAGGGCCGGCCGAGCAGTTCTTC. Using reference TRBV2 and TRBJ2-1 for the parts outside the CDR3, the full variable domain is EPEVTQTPSHQVTQMGQEVILRCVPISNHLYFYWYRQILGQKVEFLVSFYNNEISEKSEIFDDQFSVERPDGSNFTLKIRSTKLEDSAMYFCASSVTGGPAEQFFGPGTRLTVL.

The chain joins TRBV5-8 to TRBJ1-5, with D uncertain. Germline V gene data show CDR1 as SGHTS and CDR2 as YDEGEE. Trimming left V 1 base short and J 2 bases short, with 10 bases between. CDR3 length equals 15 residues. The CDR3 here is CASSLRGGGNQPQHF. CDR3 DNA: TGTGCCAGCAGCTTGCGGGGAGGAGGCAATCAGCCCCAGCATTTT.

Here the CDR3 reads CASSLSGGYEQYF. In nucleotides, the CDR3 is TGTGCCAGCAGCTTAAGTGGAGGGTACGAGCAGTACTTC. This chain joins TRBV11-2 and TRBJ2-7; D might be TRBD2 (6 bases). Germline CDR1 reads SGHAT; CDR2 reads FQNNGV. CDR3 length: 13 amino acids. Trimming shortened V by 2 bases and J by 4 bases, and 9 bases separated the two germline ends.

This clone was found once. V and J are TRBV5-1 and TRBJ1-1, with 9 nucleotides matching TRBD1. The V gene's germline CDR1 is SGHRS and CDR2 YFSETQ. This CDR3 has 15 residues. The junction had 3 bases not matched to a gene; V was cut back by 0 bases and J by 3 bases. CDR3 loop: CASSLAGQGHTEAFF. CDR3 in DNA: TGCGCCAGCAGCTTGGCCGGACAGGGGCACACTGAAGCTTTCTTT.

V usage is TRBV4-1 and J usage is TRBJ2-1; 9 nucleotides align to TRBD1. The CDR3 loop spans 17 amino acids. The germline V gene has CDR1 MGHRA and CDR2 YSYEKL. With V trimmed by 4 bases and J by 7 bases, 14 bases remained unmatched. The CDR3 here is CASSLDPGTGPRNEQFF. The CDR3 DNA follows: TGCGCCAGCAGCCTCGACCCCGGGACAGGGCCAAGGAATGAGCAGTTCTTC.

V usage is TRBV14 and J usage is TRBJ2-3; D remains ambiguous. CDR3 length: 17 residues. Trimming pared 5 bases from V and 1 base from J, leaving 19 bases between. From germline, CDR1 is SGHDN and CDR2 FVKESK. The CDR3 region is CASSSRSTSAGTDTQYF. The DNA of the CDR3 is TGTGCCAGCAGCTCCCGCTCAACATCCGCGGGCACAGATACGCAGTATTTT.

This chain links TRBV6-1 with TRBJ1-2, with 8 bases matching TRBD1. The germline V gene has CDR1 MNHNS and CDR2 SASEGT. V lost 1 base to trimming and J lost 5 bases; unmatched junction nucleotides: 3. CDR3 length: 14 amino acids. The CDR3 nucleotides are TGTGCCAGCAGTGAAGACAGGGGGGGATATGGCTACACCTTC. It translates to CASSEDRGGYGYTF.

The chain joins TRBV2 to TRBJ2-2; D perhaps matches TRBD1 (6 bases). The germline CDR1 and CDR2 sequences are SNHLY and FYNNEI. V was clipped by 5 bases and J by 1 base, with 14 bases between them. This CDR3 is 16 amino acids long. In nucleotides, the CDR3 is TGTGCCAGCAGTAAACAGGGTGTTGTGAACACCGGGGAGCTGTTTTTT. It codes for CASSKQGVVNTGELFF.

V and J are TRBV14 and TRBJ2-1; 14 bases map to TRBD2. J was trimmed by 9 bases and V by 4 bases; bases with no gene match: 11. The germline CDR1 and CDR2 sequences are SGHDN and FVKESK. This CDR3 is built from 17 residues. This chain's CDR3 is CASSLPGLAGVPGEQFF. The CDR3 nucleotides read TGTGCCAGCAGCCTCCCGGGACTAGCGGGAGTTCCTGGTGAGCAGTTCTTC.

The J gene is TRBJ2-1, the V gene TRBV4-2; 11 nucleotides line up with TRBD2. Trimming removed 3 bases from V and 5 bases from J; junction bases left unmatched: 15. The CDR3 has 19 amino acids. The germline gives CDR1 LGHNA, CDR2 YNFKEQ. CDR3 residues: CASSHPTSPTSGTDNEQFF. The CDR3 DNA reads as TGTGCCAGCAGCCATCCTACCTCGCCGACTAGCGGGACTGACAATGAGCAGTTCTTC.

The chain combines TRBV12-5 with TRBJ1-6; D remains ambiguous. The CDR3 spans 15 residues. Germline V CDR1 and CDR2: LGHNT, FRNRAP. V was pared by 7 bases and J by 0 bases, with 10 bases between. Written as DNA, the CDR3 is TGTGCTAGTGCTCGCCGGGGCTCCTATAATTCACCCCTCCACTTT. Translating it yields CASARRGSYNSPLHF.

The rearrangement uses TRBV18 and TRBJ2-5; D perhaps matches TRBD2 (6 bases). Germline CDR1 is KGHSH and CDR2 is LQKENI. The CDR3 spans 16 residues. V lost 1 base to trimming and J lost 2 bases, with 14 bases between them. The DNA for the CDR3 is TGTGCCAGCTCACCACGGGGTTCCGCGGGACAAGAGACCCAGTACTTC. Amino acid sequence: CASSPRGSAGQETQYF. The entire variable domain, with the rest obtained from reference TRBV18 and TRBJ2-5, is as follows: NAGVMQNPRHLVRRRGQEARLRCSPMKGHSHVYWYRQLPEEGLKFMVYLQKENIIDESGMPKERFSAEFPKEGPSILRIQQVVRGDSAAYFCASSPRGSAGQETQYFGPGTRLLVL.

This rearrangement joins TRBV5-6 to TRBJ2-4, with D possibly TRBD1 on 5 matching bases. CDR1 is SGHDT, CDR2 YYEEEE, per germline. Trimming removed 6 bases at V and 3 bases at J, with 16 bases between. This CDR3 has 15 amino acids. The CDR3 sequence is CASTSPTDHKNIQYF. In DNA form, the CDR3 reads TGTGCCAGCACGAGTCCGACAGACCACAAAAACATTCAGTACTTC.

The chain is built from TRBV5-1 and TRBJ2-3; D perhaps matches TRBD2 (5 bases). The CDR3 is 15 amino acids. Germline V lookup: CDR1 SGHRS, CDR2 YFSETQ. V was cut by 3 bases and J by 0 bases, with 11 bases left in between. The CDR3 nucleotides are TGCGCCAGCAGCTGGAAGCGGCCTAGCACAGATACGCAGTATTTT. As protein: CASSWKRPSTDTQYF.

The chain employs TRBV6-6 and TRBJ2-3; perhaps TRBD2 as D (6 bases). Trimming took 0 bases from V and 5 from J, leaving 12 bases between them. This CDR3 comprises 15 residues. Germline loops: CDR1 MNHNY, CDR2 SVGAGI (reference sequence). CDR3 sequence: CASSYSGPAGDTQYF. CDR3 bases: TGTGCCAGCAGTTACTCGGGGCCAGCGGGAGATACGCAGTATTTT.

For the CDR3, the DNA is TGCAGTGCTAGAGATCGGGAGAAGGCTTTCTTT. Its translation: CSARDREKAFF. This chain uses TRBV20-1 with TRBJ1-1; D not resolved. This CDR3 comprises 11 residues. V lost 0 bases to trimming and J lost 11 bases, with 10 bases between them. Looked up from germline, CDR1 is DFQATT and CDR2 is SNEGSKA (reference sequence).

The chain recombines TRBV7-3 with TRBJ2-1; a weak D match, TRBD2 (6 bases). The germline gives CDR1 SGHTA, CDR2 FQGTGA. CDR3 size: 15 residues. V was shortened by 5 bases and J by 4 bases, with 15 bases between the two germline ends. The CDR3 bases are TGTGCCAGCAGCCTTGGGGGGAGCGGATACAATGAGCAGTTCTTC. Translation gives CASSLGGSGYNEQFF.

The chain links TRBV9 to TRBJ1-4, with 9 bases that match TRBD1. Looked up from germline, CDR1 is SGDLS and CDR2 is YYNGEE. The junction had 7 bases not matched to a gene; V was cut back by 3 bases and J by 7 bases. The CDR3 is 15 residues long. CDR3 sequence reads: CASSANPTGGEKLFF. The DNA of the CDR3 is TGTGCCAGCAGCGCAAATCCGACAGGGGGTGAAAAACTGTTTTTT.

This chain's CDR3 is CASSSPGQGNQPQHF. DNA of the CDR3: TGTGCCAGCAGTTCTCCGGGACAGGGCAATCAGCCCCAGCATTTT. The chain recombines TRBV28 with TRBJ1-5; 8 bases match TRBD1. J lost 2 bases, V lost 4 bases, and 4 bases had no gene match. The germline gives CDR1 MDHEN, CDR2 SYDVKM. This CDR3 has 15 residues.

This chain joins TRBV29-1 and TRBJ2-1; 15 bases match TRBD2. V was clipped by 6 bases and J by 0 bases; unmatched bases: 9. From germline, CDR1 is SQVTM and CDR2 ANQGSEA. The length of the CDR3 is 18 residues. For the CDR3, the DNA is TGCAGCGTACAGGGACTAGCGGGGGGACGATTCTCCTACAATGAGCAGTTCTTC. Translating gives CSVQGLAGGRFSYNEQFF.

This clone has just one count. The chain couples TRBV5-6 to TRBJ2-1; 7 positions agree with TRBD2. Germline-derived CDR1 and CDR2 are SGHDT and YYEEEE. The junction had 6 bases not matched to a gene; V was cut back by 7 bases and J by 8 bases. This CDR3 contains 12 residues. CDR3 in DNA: TGTGCCAGCTACGTGGGAGGGCATGAGCAGTTCTTC. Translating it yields CASYVGGHEQFF.

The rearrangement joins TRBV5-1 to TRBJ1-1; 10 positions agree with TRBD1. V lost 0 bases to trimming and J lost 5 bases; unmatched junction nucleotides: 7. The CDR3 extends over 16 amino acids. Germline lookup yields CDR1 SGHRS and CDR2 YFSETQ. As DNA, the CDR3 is TGCGCCAGCAGCTTGGAAGTGACAGGGGGCAGGACTGAAGCTTTCTTT. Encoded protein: CASSLEVTGGRTEAFF.

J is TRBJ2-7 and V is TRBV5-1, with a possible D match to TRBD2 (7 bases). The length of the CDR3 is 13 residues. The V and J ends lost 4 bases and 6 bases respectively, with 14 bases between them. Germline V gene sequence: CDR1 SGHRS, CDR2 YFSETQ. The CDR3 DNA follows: TGCGCCAGCAGCCCCGGGGGCGGGGGCGAGCAGTACTTC. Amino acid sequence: CASSPGGGGEQYF.

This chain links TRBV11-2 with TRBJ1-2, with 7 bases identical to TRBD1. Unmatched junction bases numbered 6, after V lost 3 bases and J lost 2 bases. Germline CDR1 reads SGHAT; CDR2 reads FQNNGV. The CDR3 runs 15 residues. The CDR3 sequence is CASSFPAGGNYGYTF. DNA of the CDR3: TGTGCCAGCAGCTTTCCGGCAGGGGGGAACTATGGCTACACCTTC.

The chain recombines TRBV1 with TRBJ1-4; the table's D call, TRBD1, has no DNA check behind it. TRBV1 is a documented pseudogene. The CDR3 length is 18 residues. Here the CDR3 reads CTSRPYRAENPTNEKLFF. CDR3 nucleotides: TGCACCAGCAGGCCGTACAGGGCCGAGAACCCAACTAATGAAAAACTGTTTTTT.